Listed here is a single T cell receptor beta chain. Its cognate antigen is unknown. This sample was included in a study of cytomegalovirus exposure and HLA in healthy donors. Regarding the study as a whole: One later analysis, an examination of the 120 validation repertoires, found that first-cohort TCR clusters tended to co-occur in them.

Germline V CDR1 and CDR2: SGHTA, FQGNSA. This CDR3 has 17 residues. V shed 1 base, J shed 4 bases, and the junction held 7 bases outside the gene matches. Measured with immunoSEQ multiplex PCR; TCRdb has only the in-frame clones, and not every one. The sample records more than 85,000 clones, about 88% being singletons. The chain is built from TRBV7-2 and TRBJ2-5; 12 bases line up with TRBD2. Specimen: PBMCs. The source of this sequence is a woman younger than 35 in good health and CMV-seronegative. The CDR3, as DNA: TGTGCCAGCAGCTTAGTTAGACTAGCGGGAGATGTAGAGACCCAGTACTTC. This sequence encodes CASSLVRLAGDVETQYF.